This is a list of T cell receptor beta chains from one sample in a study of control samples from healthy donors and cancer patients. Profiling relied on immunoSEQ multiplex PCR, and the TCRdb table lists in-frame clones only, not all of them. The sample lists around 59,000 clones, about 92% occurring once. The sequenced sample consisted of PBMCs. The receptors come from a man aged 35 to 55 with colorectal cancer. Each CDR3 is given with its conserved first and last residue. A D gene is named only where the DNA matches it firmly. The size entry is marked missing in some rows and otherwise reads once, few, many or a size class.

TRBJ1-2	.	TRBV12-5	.	CASGLDGIYGYTF	TGTGCTAGTGGTTTGGACGGAATCTATGGCTACACCTTC
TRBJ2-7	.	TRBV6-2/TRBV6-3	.	CASSYDIYEQYF	TGTGCCAGCAGTTACGACATTTACGAGCAGTACTTC
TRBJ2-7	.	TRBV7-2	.	CASSPQGAKYYEQYF	TGTGCCAGCAGCCCCCAGGGAGCGAAATACTACGAGCAGTACTTC
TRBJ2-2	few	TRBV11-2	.	CASSSIDPNTGELFF	TGTGCCAGCAGCTCAATTGATCCGAACACCGGGGAGCTGTTTTTT
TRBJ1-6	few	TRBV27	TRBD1	CASRYRDSYNSPLHF	TGTGCCAGCAGGTATAGGGACAGCTATAATTCACCCCTCCACTTT
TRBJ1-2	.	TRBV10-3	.	CAISDRFLNYGYTF	TGTGCCATCAGTGACAGGTTCCTCAACTATGGCTACACCTTC
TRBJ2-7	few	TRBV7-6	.	CASSLNDLYEQYF	TGTGCCAGCAGCTTAAACGACCTCTACGAGCAGTACTTC
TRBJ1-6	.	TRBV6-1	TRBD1	CASSEGTGYSPLHF	TGTGCCAGCAGTGAGGGGACAGGATATTCACCCCTCCACTTT
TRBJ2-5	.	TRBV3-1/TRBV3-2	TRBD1	CASSQEGTGFRETQYF	TGTGCCAGCAGCCAAGAAGGGACAGGGTTCAGGGAGACCCAGTACTTC
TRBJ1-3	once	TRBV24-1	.	CATSDFCLPNSGNTIYF	TGTGCCACCAGTGATTTTTGTCTACCCAATTCTGGAAACACCATATATTTT
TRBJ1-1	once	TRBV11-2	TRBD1	CASSQRDSWTDMNTEAFF	TGTGCCAGCAGCCAACGGGACAGCTGGACCGACATGAACACTGAAGCTTTCTTT
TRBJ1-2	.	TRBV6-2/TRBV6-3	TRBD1	CASSSSGQRGYGYTF	TGTGCCAGCAGTTCCTCGGGACAGAGGGGCTATGGCTACACCTTC
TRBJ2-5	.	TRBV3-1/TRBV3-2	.	CASSQALGQQETQYF	TGTGCCAGCAGCCAAGCGTTAGGACAGCAAGAGACCCAGTACTTC
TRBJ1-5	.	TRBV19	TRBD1	CASSEGQGQPQHF	TGTGCCAGTAGTGAGGGACAGGGCCAGCCCCAGCATTTT
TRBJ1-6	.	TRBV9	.	CASSVEGSRTPLHF	TGTGCCAGCAGCGTAGAGGGCAGTAGGACACCCCTCCACTTT
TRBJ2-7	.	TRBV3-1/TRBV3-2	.	CASSQVGGYEQYF	TGTGCCAGCAGCCAAGTGGGGGGCTACGAGCAGTACTTC
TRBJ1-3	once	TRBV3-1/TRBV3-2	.	CASSRKALGGATGNTIYF	TGTGCCAGCAGCCGAAAGGCCCTAGGGGGGGCGACTGGAAACACCATATATTTT
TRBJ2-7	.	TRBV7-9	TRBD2	CASSWSGGSSYEQYF	TGTGCCAGCAGCTGGTCGGGGGGGAGCTCCTACGAGCAGTACTTC
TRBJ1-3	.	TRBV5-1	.	CASSLGSGSGNTIYF	TGCGCCAGCAGCTTGGGTTCGGGCTCTGGAAACACCATATATTTT
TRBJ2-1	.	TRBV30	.	CAWSVDRDNEQFF	TGTGCCTGGAGTGTGGATAGGGACAATGAGCAGTTCTTC
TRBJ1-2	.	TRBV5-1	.	CASSSTSRSYGYTF	TGCGCCAGCAGCTCTACCTCCAGGAGCTATGGCTACACCTTC
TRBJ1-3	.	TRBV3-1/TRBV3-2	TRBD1	CASSSAGGSGNTIYF	TGTGCCAGCAGCTCAGCAGGGGGCTCTGGAAACACCATATATTTT
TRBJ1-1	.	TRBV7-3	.	CASSLQGQLNTEAFF	TGTGCCAGCAGCTTACAGGGCCAGCTGAACACTGAAGCTTTCTTT
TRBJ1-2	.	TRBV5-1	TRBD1	CASRGQGAIHGYTF	TGCGCCAGCAGGGGCCAGGGGGCAATCCATGGCTACACCTTC
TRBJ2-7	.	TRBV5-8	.	CASSWAVLQGGEQYF	TGTGCCAGCAGCTGGGCGGTTCTCCAGGGGGGCGAGCAGTACTTC
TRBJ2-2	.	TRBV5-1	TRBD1	CASSLAGGQGASGELFF	TGCGCCAGCAGCTTGGCCGGTGGGCAGGGGGCCTCCGGGGAGCTGTTTTTT
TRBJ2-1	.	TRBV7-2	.	CASSLDNEQFF	TGTGCCAGCAGCTTAGACAATGAGCAGTTCTTC
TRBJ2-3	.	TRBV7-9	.	CAGQGLPDTQYF	TGTGCCGGGCAGGGTTTGCCAGATACGCAGTATTTT
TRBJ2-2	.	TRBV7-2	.	CASSPADRNTGELFF	TGTGCCAGCAGCCCAGCGGACAGGAACACCGGGGAGCTGTTTTTT
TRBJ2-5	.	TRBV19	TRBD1	CASTPDRAETQYF	TGTGCCAGTACCCCAGACAGGGCGGAGACCCAGTACTTC
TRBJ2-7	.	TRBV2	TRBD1	CASSNTGDFPYEQYF	TGTGCCAGCAGTAACACAGGGGATTTCCCTTACGAGCAGTACTTC
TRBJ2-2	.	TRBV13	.	CASSLGRRGATAGELFF	TGTGCCAGCAGCTTAGGCCGGAGGGGGGCGACGGCCGGGGAGCTGTTTTTT
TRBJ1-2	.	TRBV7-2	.	CASSLGSSNYGYTF	TGTGCCAGCAGCTTAGGAAGCTCAAACTATGGCTACACCTTC
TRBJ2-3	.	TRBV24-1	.	CATSDTHKGGADTQYF	TGTGCCACCAGTGATACCCACAAGGGGGGGGCAGATACGCAGTATTTT
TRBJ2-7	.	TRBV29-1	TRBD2	CSVRAPTSGAYEQYF	TGCAGCGTTCGCGCACCGACTAGCGGGGCCTACGAGCAGTACTTC
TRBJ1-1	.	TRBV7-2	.	CASSLASGKTEAFF	TGTGCCAGCAGCTTAGCGTCAGGGAAAACTGAAGCTTTCTTT